Described below is a single T cell receptor (beta chain) sequence and its context. TCRdb's table, derived via immunoSEQ multiplex PCR, lists solely in-frame clones and lacks some. The sample has about 61,000 clones, 85% to 90% seen once. Trimming removed 1 base from V and 1 base from J, with 7 bases in between. This CDR3 comprises 14 residues. Germline V CDR1 and CDR2: SGHVS, FQNEAQ. The data were obtained in a study of OX40 agonist ivuxolimab in advanced cancers. The rearrangement uses TRBV7-8 and TRBJ2-5; D uncertain. The sample consisted of CD4+ or CD8+ T cells sorted from blood, taken in a trial of the OX40 agonist ivuxolimab. This receptor was taken from an adult with an advanced solid tumor such as melanoma, head and neck, liver or kidney cancer. CDR3 protein: CASSLGEPQETQYF. The CDR3 coding sequence is TGTGCCAGCAGCTTAGGGGAACCCCAAGAGACCCAGTACTTC.